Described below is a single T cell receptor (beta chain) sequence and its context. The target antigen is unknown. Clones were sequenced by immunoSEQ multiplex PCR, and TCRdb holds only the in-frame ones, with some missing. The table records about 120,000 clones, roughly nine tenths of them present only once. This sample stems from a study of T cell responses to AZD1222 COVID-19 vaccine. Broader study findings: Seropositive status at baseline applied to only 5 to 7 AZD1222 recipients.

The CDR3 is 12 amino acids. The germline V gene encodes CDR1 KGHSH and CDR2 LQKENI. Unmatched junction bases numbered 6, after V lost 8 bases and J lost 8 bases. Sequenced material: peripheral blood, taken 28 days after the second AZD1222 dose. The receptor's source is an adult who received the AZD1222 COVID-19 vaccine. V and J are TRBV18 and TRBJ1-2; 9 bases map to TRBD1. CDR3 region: CASEDRGFGYTF. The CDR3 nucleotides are TGTGCCAGCGAGGACAGGGGTTTCGGCTACACCTTC.